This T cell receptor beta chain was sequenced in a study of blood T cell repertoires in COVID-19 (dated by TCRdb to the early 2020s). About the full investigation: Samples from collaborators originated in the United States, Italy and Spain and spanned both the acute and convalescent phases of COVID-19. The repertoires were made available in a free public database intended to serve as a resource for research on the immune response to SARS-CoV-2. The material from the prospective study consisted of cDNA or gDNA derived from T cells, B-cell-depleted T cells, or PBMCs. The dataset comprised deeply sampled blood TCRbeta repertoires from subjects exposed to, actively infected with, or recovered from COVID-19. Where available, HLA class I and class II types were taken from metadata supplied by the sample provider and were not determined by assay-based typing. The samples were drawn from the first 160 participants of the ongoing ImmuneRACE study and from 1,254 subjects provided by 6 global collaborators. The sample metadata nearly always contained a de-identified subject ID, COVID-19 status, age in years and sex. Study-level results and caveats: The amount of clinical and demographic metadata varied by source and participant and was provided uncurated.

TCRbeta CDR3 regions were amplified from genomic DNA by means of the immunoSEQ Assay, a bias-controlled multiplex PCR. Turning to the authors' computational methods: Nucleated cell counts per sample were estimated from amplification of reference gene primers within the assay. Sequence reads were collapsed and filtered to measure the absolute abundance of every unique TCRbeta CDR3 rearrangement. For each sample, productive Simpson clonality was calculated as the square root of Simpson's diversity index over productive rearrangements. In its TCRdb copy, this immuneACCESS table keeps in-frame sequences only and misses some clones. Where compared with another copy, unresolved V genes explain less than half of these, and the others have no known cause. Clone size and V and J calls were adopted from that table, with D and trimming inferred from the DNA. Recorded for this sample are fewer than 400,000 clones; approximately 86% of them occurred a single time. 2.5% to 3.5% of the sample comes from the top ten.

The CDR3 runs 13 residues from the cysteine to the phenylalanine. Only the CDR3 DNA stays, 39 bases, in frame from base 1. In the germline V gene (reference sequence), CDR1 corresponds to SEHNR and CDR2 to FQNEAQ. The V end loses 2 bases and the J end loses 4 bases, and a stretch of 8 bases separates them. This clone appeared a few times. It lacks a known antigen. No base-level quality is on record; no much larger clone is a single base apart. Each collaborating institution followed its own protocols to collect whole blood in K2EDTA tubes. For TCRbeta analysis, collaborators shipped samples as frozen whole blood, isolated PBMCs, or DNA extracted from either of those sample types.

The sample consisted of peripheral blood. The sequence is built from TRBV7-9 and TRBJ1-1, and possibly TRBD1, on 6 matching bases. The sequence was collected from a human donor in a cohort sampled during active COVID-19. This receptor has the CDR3 CASSLRGITEAFF. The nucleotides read TGTGCCAGCAGCTTAAGGGGGATCACTGAAGCTTTCTTT.